This TCR beta chain stems from a study of blood T cells in healthy people across ages. Per sample, no less than 6 micrograms of total RNA were extracted. A remark on this clonotype: Its antigen is undetermined.

Findings and limits, study-wide: A strong correlation was seen between TCR beta diversity and naive T cell percentage.

CDR1 is DFQATT and CDR2 is SNEGSKA in the germline V gene (reference sequence). With V trimmed by 1 base and J by 6 bases, 2 bases remained unmatched. The length of the CDR3 is 13 residues. A second PCR, run for roughly 6 to 11 cycles, used a sample-barcoded 5' primer plus a J-beta primer mix. With 12 random nucleotides, a template-switch adaptor tagged each individual cDNA molecule. MiXCR, run by TCRdb on the 5' RACE reads, gives a single entry per CDR3 protein. The sample includes about 1.8 million distinct CDR3 sequences, 49% of them seen just once. The TCR was taken from a woman aged 40 to 50 in good health. The chain uses TRBV20-1 and TRBJ1-2; TRBD1 matches 10 bases. The source material was blood. CDR3 DNA sequence: TGCAGTGCTAGAGCGGGACAGGGGAATGGCTACACCTTC. Encoded protein: CSARAGQGNGYTF.